This T cell receptor (beta chain) was documented in a study of T-cell reconstitution after alpha-beta-depleted transplantation in children (dated by TCRdb to the mid-2010s). Study-wide context: The study quantitatively tracked T-cell immune reconstitution after TCRalphabeta/CD19-depleted allogeneic hematopoietic cell transplantation in children using TCR repertoire profiling.

Preparation of the library involved PCR. The sequencer listed for this sample is Illumina HiSeq 2500. TCR libraries were prepared with molecular barcoding, using unique molecular identifiers to normalize TCRbeta repertoire quantification. TCRdb reprocessed the public reads (quality trimming at Q25 with fastp, clone calling with MiXCR) and kept in-frame beta chains. Every entry covers one CDR3 protein and lists the most common genes and DNA from its rows. The sample table holds about 540,000 distinct CDR3 sequences, of which approximately 20% were seen once. The ten most abundant clones make up 2.5% to 3.5% of the sample. Points on this clonotype: Its antigen remains undetermined. No clone much larger than this one lies a single base away; base qualities are absent.

Taken from cysteine to phenylalanine, the CDR3 has 15 residues. CDR3 DNA only is kept here, 45 bases in frame from base 1. The germline V gene (reference sequence) specifies SEHNR as CDR1 and FQNEAQ as CDR2. V loses 2 bases at its end and J loses 3 bases; junction bases beyond the gene matches: 4. Sample: PBMCs from the stem cell graft donor, taken from the stem cell graft. The origin of this receptor is a human donor who donated a stem cell graft to a child with acute lymphoblastic leukemia. The V gene is TRBV7-9 and the J gene is TRBJ2-1; the junction holds 7 bases that match TRBD2. For the CDR3, the sequence is CASSLIPSGYNEQFF. The nucleotide sequence is given as TGTGCCAGCAGCTTAATCCCTAGCGGCTACAATGAGCAGTTCTTC.